These 4 T cell receptor beta chains were all obtained from the same sample, sequenced in a study of T cell changes during pregnancy in multiple sclerosis. Clones were sequenced by immunoSEQ multiplex PCR, and TCRdb holds only the in-frame ones, with some missing. The table records about 46,000 clones, 90% to 95% of them present only once. The source was CD8+ T cells from peripheral blood mononuclear cells, collected after pregnancy. The source of these receptors is a female donor with multiple sclerosis, enrolled in a pregnancy study.

The chain recombines TRBV2 with TRBJ1-3; D unresolved. Trimming took 3 bases from V and 0 from J, leaving 9 bases between them. The CDR3 has 15 residues. Germline CDR1 and CDR2: SNHLY and FYNNEI. This chain's CDR3 is CASSDPVSSGNTIYF. CDR3 DNA sequence: TGTGCCAGCAGTGATCCCGTTAGCTCTGGAAACACCATATATTTT.

This chain joins TRBV4-1 and TRBJ1-6, with D uncertain. CDR3 length: 13 residues. Deletions cut 1 base from V and 8 bases from J, with 6 bases between. In germline, CDR1 is MGHRA, CDR2 YSYEKL. CDR3 region: CASSQVPYSPLHF. The CDR3 DNA reads TGCGCCAGCAGCCAAGTTCCTTATTCACCCCTCCACTTT.

CDR3 sequence reads: CASSLRGEQYF. The CDR3 nucleotides read TGTGCCAGCTCGCTGCGGGGGGAGCAGTACTTC. The chain employs TRBV6-5 and TRBJ2-7, with 7 bases lining up with TRBD2. From germline, CDR1 is MNHEY and CDR2 SVGAGI. The CDR3 has 11 residues. The V segment lost 8 bases and the J segment 7 bases; nucleotides outside the gene matches: 5.

The chain carries TRBV6-1 and TRBJ1-2, with D perhaps TRBD1 (5 bases). Germline CDR1 MNHNS, CDR2 SASEGT. The CDR3 length is 15 residues. The V gene lost 1 base and the J gene lost 6 bases, with 15 bases spanning the gap. The CDR3 spells CASSEESGGENGYTF. The CDR3 bases are TGTGCCAGCAGTGAAGAGTCGGGGGGGGAGAATGGCTACACCTTC.